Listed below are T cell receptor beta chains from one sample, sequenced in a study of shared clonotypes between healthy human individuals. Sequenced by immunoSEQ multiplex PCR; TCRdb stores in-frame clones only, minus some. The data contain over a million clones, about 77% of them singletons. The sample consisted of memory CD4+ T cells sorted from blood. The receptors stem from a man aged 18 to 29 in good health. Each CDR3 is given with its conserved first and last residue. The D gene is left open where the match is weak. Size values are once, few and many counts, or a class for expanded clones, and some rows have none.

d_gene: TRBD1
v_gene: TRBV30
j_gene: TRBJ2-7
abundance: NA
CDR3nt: TGTGCCTGGAGTGGACAGGGACCCTACGAGCAGTACTTC
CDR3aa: CAWSGQGPYEQYF

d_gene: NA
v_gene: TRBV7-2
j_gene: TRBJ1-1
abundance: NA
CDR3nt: TGTGCCAGCAGCCCCGGCCGGGCCATGTCGGAAGCTTTCTTT
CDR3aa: CASSPGRAMSEAFF

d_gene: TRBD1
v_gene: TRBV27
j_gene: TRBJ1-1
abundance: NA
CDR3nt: TGTGCCAGCAGGGACCGGGACAGGAACACTGAAGCTTTCTTT
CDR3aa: CASRDRDRNTEAFF

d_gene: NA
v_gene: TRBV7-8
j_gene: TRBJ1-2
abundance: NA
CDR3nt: TGTGCCAGCTCCGGACAGTTCTATGGCTACACCTTC
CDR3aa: CASSGQFYGYTF

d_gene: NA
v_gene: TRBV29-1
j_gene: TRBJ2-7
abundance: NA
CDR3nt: TGCAGCGTTGACTATCTCTACGAGCAGTACTTC
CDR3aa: CSVDYLYEQYF

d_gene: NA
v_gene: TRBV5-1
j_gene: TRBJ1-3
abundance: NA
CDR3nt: TGCGCCAGCAGCTTGGAAGGGAATGGAAACACCATATATTTT
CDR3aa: CASSLEGNGNTIYF

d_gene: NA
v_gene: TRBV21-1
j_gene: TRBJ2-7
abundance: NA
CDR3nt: TGTGCCAGCAGCCCCCGAAAGCCGGGGACAGGTTACGAGCAGTACTTC
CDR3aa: CASSPRKPGTGYEQYF

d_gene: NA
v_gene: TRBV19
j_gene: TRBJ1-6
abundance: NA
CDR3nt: TGTGCCACCTCCTGGCAGGGGACTTCACCCCTCCACTTT
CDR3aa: CATSWQGTSPLHF

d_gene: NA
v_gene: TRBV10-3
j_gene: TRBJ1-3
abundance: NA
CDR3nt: TGTGCCGCACGTAGTAGCTCTGGAAACACCATATATTTT
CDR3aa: CAARSSSGNTIYF

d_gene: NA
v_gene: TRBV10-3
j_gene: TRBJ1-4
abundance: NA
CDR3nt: TGTGCCATCAGTACGGACAGATATAATGAAAAACTGTTTTTT
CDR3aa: CAISTDRYNEKLFF

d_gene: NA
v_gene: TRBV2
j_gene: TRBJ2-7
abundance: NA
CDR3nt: TGTGCCAGCAGTGAACGGCCGGGAGCCTACGAGCAGTACTTC
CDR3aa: CASSERPGAYEQYF

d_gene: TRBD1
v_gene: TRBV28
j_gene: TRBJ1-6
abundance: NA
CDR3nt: TGTGCCAGCAGTCCCTCCGGGACAGGGAATAATTCACCCCTCCACTTT
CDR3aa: CASSPSGTGNNSPLHF

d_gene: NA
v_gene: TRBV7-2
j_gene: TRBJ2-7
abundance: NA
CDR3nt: TGTGCCAGCAGCTTACCCGGGGCCAAGATCTACGAGCAGTACTTC
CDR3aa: CASSLPGAKIYEQYF

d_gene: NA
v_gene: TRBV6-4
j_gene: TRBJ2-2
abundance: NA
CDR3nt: TGTGCCAGCAGTGGCCACAGGCCGAACACCGGGGAGCTGTTTTTT
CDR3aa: CASSGHRPNTGELFF

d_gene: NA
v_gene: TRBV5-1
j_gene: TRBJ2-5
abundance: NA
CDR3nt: TGCGCCAGCAGCTTGCTTGGGGAGAGGGAGACCCAGTACTTC
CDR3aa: CASSLLGERETQYF

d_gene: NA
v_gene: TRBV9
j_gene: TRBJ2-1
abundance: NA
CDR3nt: TGTGCCAGCTCCTGGGCGGCAGAGGTATCCAATGAGCAGTTCTTC
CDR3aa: CASSWAAEVSNEQFF

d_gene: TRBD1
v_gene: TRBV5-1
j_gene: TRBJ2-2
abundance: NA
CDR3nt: TGCGCCAGCCGTCTTTCGGGACAGGTGAACACCGGGGAGCTGTTTTTT
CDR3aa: CASRLSGQVNTGELFF

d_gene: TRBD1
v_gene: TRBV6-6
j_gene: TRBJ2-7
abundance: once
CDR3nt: TGTGCCAGCAGTTACTCGTCTGGACAGGGACTTGAGCAGTACTTC
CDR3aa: CASSYSSGQGLEQYF

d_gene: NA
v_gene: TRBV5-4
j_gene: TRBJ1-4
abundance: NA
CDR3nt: TGTGCCAGCGCCACTTCAGGAGCTAATGAAAAACTGTTTTTT
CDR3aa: CASATSGANEKLFF

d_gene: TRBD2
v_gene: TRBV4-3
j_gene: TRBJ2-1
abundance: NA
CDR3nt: TGCGCCAGCAGCCAGGAGGGGCGAGGCGGGAGGGCTGGGAATGAGCAGTTCTTC
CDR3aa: CASSQEGRGGRAGNEQFF

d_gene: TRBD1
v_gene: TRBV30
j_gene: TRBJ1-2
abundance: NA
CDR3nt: TGTGCCTGGAGTGTAGGGACAGGGAATCTCTATGGCTACACCTTC
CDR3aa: CAWSVGTGNLYGYTF

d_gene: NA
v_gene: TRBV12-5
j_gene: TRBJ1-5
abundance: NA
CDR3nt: TGTGCTAGTGGTTTGTGCCCCTTAGGGGCCGAGAGCAATCAGCCCCAGCATTTT
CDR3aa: CASGLCPLGAESNQPQHF

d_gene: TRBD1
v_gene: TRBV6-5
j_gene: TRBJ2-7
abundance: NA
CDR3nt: TGTGCCAGCAGAGGGACAGGGGGCTCCTACGAGCAGTACTTC
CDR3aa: CASRGTGGSYEQYF

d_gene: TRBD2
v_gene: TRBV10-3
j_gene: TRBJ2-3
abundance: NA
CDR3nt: TGTGCCATCAACCTTAGCGGGGGGGCCACAGATACGCAGTATTTT
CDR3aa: CAINLSGGATDTQYF

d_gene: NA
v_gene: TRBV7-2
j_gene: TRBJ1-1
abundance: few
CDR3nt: TGTGCCAGCAGCTTAGAATGGAGTACTGAAGCTTTCTTT
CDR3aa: CASSLEWSTEAFF

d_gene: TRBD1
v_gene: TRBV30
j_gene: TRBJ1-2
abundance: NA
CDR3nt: TGTGCCGGAGACAGGGTGAACTATGGCTACACCTTC
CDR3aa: CAGDRVNYGYTF

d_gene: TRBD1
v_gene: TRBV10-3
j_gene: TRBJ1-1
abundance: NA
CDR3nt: TGTGCCACCACTCGGCCGGGACAGGTGAACACTGAAGCTTTCTTT
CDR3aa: CATTRPGQVNTEAFF

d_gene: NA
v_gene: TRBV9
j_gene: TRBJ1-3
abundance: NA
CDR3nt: TGTGCCAGCAGCGTAGCGCCCCCGGGACGTCAGAGCTCTGGAAACACCATATATTTT
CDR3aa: CASSVAPPGRQSSGNTIYF

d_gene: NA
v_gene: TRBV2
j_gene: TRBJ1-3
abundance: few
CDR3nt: TGTGCCAGCAGTGTGGGGTCTGGAAACACCATATATTTT
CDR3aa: CASSVGSGNTIYF

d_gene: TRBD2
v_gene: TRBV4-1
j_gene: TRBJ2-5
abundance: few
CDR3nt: TGCGCCAGCAGCCAAGACCGGGGGGGAGGATCGGAGACCCAGTACTTC
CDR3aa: CASSQDRGGGSETQYF

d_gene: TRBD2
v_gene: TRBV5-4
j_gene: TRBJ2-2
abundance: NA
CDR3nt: TGTGCCAGCAGCGGTAGCGGGAGCACCGGGGAGCTGTTTTTT
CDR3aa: CASSGSGSTGELFF

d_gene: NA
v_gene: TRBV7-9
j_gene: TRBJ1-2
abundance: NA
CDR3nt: TGTGCCAGCAGCCATAGGGGTAGAGGCTATGGCTACACCTTC
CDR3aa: CASSHRGRGYGYTF